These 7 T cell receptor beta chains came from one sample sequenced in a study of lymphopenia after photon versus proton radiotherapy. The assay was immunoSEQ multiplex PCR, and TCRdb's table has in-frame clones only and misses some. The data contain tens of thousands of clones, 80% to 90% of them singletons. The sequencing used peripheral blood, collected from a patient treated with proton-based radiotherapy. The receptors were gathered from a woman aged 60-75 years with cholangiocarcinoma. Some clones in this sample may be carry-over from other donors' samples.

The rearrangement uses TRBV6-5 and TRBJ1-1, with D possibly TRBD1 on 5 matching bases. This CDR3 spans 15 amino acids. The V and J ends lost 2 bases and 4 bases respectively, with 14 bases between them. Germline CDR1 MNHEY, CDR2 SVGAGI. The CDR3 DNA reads TGTGCCAGCAGTTACCGTCAGGGAAGGGTCACTGAAGCTTTCTTT. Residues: CASSYRQGRVTEAFF.

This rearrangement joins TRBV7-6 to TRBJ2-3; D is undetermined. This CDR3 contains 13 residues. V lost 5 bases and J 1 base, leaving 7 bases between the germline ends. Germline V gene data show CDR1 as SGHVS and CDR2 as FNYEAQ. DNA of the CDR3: TGTGCCAGCAGCCAGAGACGCACAGATACGCAGTATTTT. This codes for CASSQRRTDTQYF.

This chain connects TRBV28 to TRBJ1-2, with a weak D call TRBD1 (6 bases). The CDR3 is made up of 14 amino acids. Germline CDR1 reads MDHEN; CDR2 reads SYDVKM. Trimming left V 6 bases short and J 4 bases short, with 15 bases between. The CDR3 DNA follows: TGTGCCAGCAGCCGACCAGGGGCTGGCTATGGCTACACCTTC. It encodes CASSRPGAGYGYTF.

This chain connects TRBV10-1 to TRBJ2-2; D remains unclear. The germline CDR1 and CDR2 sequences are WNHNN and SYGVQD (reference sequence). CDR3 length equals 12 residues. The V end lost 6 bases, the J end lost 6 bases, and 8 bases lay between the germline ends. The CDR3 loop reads CASRGASGELFF. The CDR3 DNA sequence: TGCGCCAGCAGAGGCGCTTCCGGGGAGCTGTTTTTT.

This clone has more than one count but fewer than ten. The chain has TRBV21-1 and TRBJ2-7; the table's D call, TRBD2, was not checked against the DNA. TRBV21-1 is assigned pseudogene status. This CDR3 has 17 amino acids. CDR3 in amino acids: CASSTPGLALSSYEQYF. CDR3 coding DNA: TGTGCCAGCAGCACCCCCGGGCTAGCCTTAAGCTCCTACGAGCAGTACTTC.

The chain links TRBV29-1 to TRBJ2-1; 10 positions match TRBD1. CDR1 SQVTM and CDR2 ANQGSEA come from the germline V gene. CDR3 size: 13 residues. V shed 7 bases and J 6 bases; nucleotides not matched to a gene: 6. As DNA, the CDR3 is TGCAGCGGCGGTGGGACAGGGGCCAATGAGCAGTTCTTC. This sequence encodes CSGGGTGANEQFF.

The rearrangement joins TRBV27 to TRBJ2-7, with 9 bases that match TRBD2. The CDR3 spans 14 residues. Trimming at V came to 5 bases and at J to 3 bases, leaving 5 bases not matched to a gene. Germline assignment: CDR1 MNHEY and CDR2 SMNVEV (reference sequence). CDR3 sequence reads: CASSPLAGNYEQYF. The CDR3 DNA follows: TGTGCCAGCAGTCCGCTAGCGGGAAACTACGAGCAGTACTTC.